This entry is about one T cell receptor (beta chain). Its specificity is unknown. The sample belongs to a study of early T cells in non-severe SARS-CoV-2 infection. Overall study: Unsorted whole-blood RNA was sequenced in bulk, leaving chains unpaired.

The TCR library protocol was used to attach unique molecular identifiers. These identifiers were attached to individual cDNA molecules. Each CDR3 protein is one row after TCRdb ran MiXCR on the 5' RACE reads. The profile shows some 87,000 distinct CDR3 sequences, over 10% of them singletons. Findings and limits, study-wide: A preference for anti-spike CD8 responses marked VDJdb matching, which missed private and CD4 specificities.

Germline V lookup: CDR1 MNHEY, CDR2 SVGAGI. Germline trimming cut 6 bases from V and 5 bases from J; bases unmatched to any gene: 12. The CDR3 runs to 15 residues. The gene calls are TRBV6-5 and TRBJ2-7; 8 bases are shared with TRBD1. Sequenced: whole blood. The sequence derives from an adult who was a healthcare worker with PCR-confirmed SARS-CoV-2 infection or an uninfected control (not recorded which). The CDR3 region has the DNA TGTGCCAGCAGCCGAAACCGGGACAGGTGGCACGAGCAGTACTTC. Translating gives CASSRNRDRWHEQYF.